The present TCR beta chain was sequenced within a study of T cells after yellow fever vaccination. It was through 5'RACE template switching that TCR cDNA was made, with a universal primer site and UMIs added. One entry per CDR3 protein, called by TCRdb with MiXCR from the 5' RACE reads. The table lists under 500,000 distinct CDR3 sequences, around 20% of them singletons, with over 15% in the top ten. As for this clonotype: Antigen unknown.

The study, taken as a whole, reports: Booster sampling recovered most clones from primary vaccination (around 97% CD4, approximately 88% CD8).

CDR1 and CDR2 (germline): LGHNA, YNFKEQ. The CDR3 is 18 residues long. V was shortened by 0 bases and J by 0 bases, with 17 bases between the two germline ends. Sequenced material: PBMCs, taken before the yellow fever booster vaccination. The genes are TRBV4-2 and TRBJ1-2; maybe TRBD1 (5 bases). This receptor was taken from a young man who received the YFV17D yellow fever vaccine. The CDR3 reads CASSQDRSRALTNYGYTF. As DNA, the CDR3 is TGTGCCAGCAGCCAAGACAGGAGCAGGGCCCTTACTAACTATGGCTACACCTTC.